Below, 4 T cell receptor beta chains from the same sample are listed, as sequenced in a study of cytomegalovirus exposure and HLA in healthy donors (TCRdb year 2017). The method behind the library was the immunoSEQ multiplex PCR assay. For the multiplex PCR, a mixture combining 60 forward primers for TCR Vbeta segments and 13 reverse primers for TCR Jbeta segments was used. The table was pulled from immuneACCESS by TCRdb, which kept in-frame rearrangements only. Such tables lose some clones; where checked, under half of the loss comes from unresolved V genes, and the rest has no known cause. For this sample the table gives around 200,000 clones, of which around four fifths were detected only once. The leading ten clones occupy around 3% of the sample. The source material was PBMCs. These TCRs come from a woman aged 40 to 49 in good health and CMV-seronegative.

Turning to this clone: Other DNA sequences of this sample code for an identical CDR3. The V gene is TRBV27, the J gene TRBJ1-5, with D maybe TRBD1 (5 bases). The CDR3 has 14 residues. Per the germline V gene, CDR1 is MNHEY and CDR2 is SMNVEV (reference sequence). V lost 3 bases, J lost 3 bases, and 9 bases lay in between. CDR3 nucleotides: TGTGCCAGCAGTTTCCAGGGCGCCAATCAGCCCCAGCATTTT. It yields the protein CASSFQGANQPQHF.

The chain employs TRBV7-9 and TRBJ2-1; D possibly corresponds to TRBD2 (6 bases). CDR1 and CDR2 (germline): SEHNR, FQNEAQ (reference sequence). Between the trimmed V and J ends, which lost 2 bases and 7 bases, there was a span of 12 bases. There are 14 residues in the CDR3. The DNA of the CDR3 is TGTGCCAGCAGCTTATGGGACTCTATGAATGAGCAGTTCTTC. Encoded protein: CASSLWDSMNEQFF.

The J gene is TRBJ1-5, the V gene TRBV28, with D hard to call. Trimming left V 6 bases short and J 4 bases short, with 7 bases between. This CDR3 comprises 12 residues. Looked up from germline, CDR1 is MDHEN and CDR2 is SYDVKM. Written as DNA, the CDR3 is TGTGCCAGCAGAGCTCCGAATCAGCCCCAGCATTTT. Translated: CASRAPNQPQHF.

V usage is TRBV29-1 and J usage is TRBJ2-1; no firm D call. The germline V and J ends were trimmed by 2 bases and 5 bases, with 7 bases remaining between them. The CDR3 is 12 amino acids. Per germline, CDR1 SQVTM and CDR2 ANQGSEA. The CDR3 loop is CSVELLNNEQFF. In DNA form, the CDR3 reads TGCAGCGTTGAACTGTTAAACAATGAGCAGTTCTTC.